The 2 T cell receptor beta chains listed next were all sequenced from one sample in a study of early T cells in non-severe SARS-CoV-2 infection (dated by TCRdb to the early 2020s). The method behind the library was 5' RACE. The reads were generated on a NextSeq 500. TCRdb applied fastp at Q25 and MiXCR to the public reads, then kept only in-frame beta chains. Entries are consolidated by CDR3 protein sequence, retaining the most common genes and DNA. The sample table lists 80,000 to 95,000 distinct CDR3 sequences, around 15% of them with a count of one. The top ten clones comprise around 1.5% of the sample. The sequencing sample was made of whole blood. The source is an adult who was a healthcare worker with PCR-confirmed SARS-CoV-2 infection or an uninfected control (not recorded which).

The J gene is TRBJ2-2, the V gene TRBV20-1; TRBD2 agrees at 8 bases. CDR1 is DFQATT, CDR2 SNEGSKA, per germline (reference sequence). The length of the CDR3 is 17 residues. The V and J ends lost 5 bases and 6 bases, in that order; junction bases with no gene match: 17. CDR3 coding DNA: TGCAGTGCTTGGGCCTTGCCGGGACTAGAGGGGCCCGGGGAGCTGTTTTTT. This encodes CSAWALPGLEGPGELFF.

This clonotype was seen ten or more times. This sequence joins TRBV11-2 and TRBJ2-7; possibly TRBD1 for D (6 bases). V was trimmed by 5 bases and J by 2 bases, leaving 16 bases between them. Germline CDR1 reads SGHAT; CDR2 reads FQNNGV. This CDR3 spans 15 amino acids. CDR3 protein: CASSGWPTGAYEQYF. The CDR3 coding sequence is TGTGCCAGCAGCGGGTGGCCGACAGGAGCCTACGAGCAGTACTTC.